This T cell receptor (beta chain) was documented in a study of T cell clonality in common variable immunodeficiency. The table came from immunoSEQ multiplex PCR; TCRdb's copy has only in-frame clones and leaves some out. This repertoire holds about 16,000 clones, and none appear only once. All CVID subjects were on immunoglobulin replacement for at least one year. Donors gave 5 to 8 ml heparinized peripheral whole blood. Only a few counts were recorded for this clone. Its specificity is not known. The sequenced fragment ends 3 residues before the CDR3 boundary, so the rest is inferred from the germline J gene. The CDR3 loop spans 18 amino acids. The V gene end was trimmed by 2 bases and the J gene end by 6 bases; junction bases not matched to a gene: 15. Per the germline V gene, CDR1 is LNHDA and CDR2 is SQIVND (reference sequence). Whole-study results and caveats: Common variable immunodeficiency TCR beta sequences reportedly had fewer deletions and N-nucleotide insertions.

Sequenced: peripheral blood mononuclear cells. The origin of this receptor is a human donor with common variable immunodeficiency. This sequence joins TRBV19 and TRBJ1-5; 8 bases fit TRBD1. CDR3 DNA, as far as it was read: TGTGCCAGTAGTATAAAAGGTGGGGTCGACAGGGGAGCTCAGCCC. It codes for CASSIKGGVDRGAQP. The whole CDR3 reads CASSIKGGVDRGAQPQHF.